This T cell receptor (beta chain) was recorded in a study of blood T cell repertoires in COVID-19. Background on the study: Acute and convalescent COVID-19 samples came from the United States, Italy and Spain. Sources were T cells, B-cell-depleted T cells, or PBMCs; the material itself was cDNA or gDNA.

In the study's own analysis: Estimation of nucleated cell counts relied on the amplification of reference gene primers. Profiling relied on immunoSEQ multiplex PCR, and the TCRdb table lists in-frame clones only, not all of them. V and J calls and clone size are those listed in that table; D and trimming were worked out from the DNA. Of about 250,000 clones in the sample, roughly 80% were seen once. Trimming took 0 bases from V and 4 from J; bases not matched to a gene: 6. The germline gives CDR1 SGHDT, CDR2 YYEEEE. This CDR3 is 15 amino acids long. J is TRBJ1-2 and V is TRBV5-6; TRBD1 matches 7 bases. Source material: peripheral blood. The sequence was obtained from a man older than 75 with acute or convalescent COVID-19. The CDR3 DNA reads TGTGCCAGCAGCTTGGTTCGGGACAGCGCCTATGGCTACACCTTC. Translation gives CASSLVRDSAYGYTF. The full variable domain, its missing parts supplied by reference TRBV5-6 and TRBJ1-2, is DAGVTQSPTHLIKTRGQQVTLRCSPKSGHDTVSWYQQALGQGPQFIFQYYEEEERQRGNFPDRFSGHQFPNYSSELNVNALLLGDSALYLCASSLVRDSAYGYTFGSGTRLTVV.